This TCR beta chain was found in a study of blood T cell repertoires in COVID-19. Study-level background: Italy, Spain and the United States were the sources of the convalescent and acute COVID-19 samples. The analysed material was cDNA or gDNA that came from T cells, B-cell-depleted T cells, or PBMCs.

The germline CDR1 and CDR2 sequences are SGHTA and FQGNSA. After removal of 4 bases from V and 6 bases from J, the junction contained 9 bases not matched to a gene. This CDR3 is built from 15 residues. Study processing details: Reference gene primers were amplified, and this amplification served to estimate nucleated cell counts. Repertoires were generated with immunoSEQ multiplex PCR, while TCRdb's copy carries only in-frame clones and drops some. V, J and clone size reflect that table, while D and trimming were determined from the DNA. The repertoire holds some 87,000 clones, with 92% as singletons.

The gene calls are TRBV7-2 and TRBJ2-7; the match to TRBD1 covers 10 bases. The sequencing sample was made of peripheral blood. This clonotype was sampled from an older woman with active COVID-19. This chain's CDR3 is CASSSPGTGVGEQYF. As DNA, the CDR3 is TGTGCCAGCAGCTCCCCCGGGACAGGGGTTGGCGAGCAGTACTTC. The complete variable domain, with remaining parts taken from reference TRBV7-2 and TRBJ2-7, reads GAGVSQSPSNKVTEKGKDVELRCDPISGHTALYWYRQSLGQGLEFLIYFQGNSAPDKSGLPSDRFSAERTGGSVSTLTIQRTQQEDSAVYLCASSSPGTGVGEQYFGPGTRLTVT.